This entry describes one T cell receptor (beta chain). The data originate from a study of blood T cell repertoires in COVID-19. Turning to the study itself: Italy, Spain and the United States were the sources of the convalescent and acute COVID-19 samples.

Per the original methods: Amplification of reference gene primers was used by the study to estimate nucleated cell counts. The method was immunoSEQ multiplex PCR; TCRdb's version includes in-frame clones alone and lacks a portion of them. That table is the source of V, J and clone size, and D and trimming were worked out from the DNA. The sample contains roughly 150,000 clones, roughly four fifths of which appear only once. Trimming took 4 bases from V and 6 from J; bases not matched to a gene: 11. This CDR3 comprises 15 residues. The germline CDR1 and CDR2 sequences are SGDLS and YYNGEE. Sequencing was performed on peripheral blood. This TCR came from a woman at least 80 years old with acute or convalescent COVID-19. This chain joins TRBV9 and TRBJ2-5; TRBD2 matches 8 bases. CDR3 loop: CASSPGGPFGQTQYF. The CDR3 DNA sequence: TGTGCCAGCAGCCCGGGGGGGCCGTTCGGTCAGACCCAGTACTTC.